The 10 T cell receptor beta chains listed next were all sequenced from one sample in a study of identical twins. In TCRdb, the 5' RACE reads were re-called with MiXCR into one record per CDR3 protein. Of hundreds of thousands of distinct CDR3 sequences listed, 15% to 20% were seen once; the top ten hold over 10%. The same sample was also studied in work on T cells expressing NK-cell markers.

The specimen was PBMCs. These receptors were collected from a woman younger than 35 in good health.

This clonotype was found a few times. This rearrangement joins TRBV5-5 to TRBJ2-3; D remains unclear. Deletions cut 4 bases from V and 1 base from J, with 10 bases between. CDR3 size: 14 residues. CDR1 and CDR2 (germline): SGHKS, YYEKEE (reference sequence). CDR3 sequence: CASSPTAGTDTQYF. CDR3 coding DNA: TGTGCCAGCAGCCCGACGGCGGGCACAGATACGCAGTATTTT.

V and J are TRBV19 and TRBJ1-2, with D uncertain. V was shortened by 5 bases and J by 6 bases, with 7 bases between the two germline ends. Germline CDR1 and CDR2: LNHDA and SQIVND (reference sequence). The CDR3 contains 11 residues. The DNA of the CDR3 is TGTGCCAGTAGTGAGGGCCATGGCTACACCTTC. This translates into CASSEGHGYTF.

The chain joins TRBV7-9 to TRBJ1-1; D perhaps matches TRBD1 (5 bases). CDR1 is SEHNR and CDR2 is FQNEAQ in the germline V gene (reference sequence). The CDR3 has 15 amino acids. The V end was cut by 5 bases, the J end by 0 bases, with 13 bases between. The DNA of the CDR3 is TGTGCCAGCAGCCTCCCCGGGACGGTGAACACTGAAGCTTTCTTT. It encodes CASSLPGTVNTEAFF.

In its sample, this clonotype was seen a few times. This sequence joins TRBV12-3 or TRBV12-4 and TRBJ2-3; 7 bases map to TRBD2. This CDR3 has 17 amino acids. The J segment lost 3 bases and the V segment lost 2 bases, leaving 11 bases of the junction unmatched. The CDR3 loop is CASSLKGGQDRTDTQYF. The CDR3 bases are TGTGCCAGCAGTTTAAAGGGAGGGCAGGACCGAACAGATACGCAGTATTTT.

This clonotype was observed at least ten times. This chain uses TRBV20-1 with TRBJ2-7; 13 bases agree with TRBD2. CDR3 length: 15 amino acids. Germline V CDR1 and CDR2: DFQATT, SNEGSKA (reference sequence). V shed 6 bases and J 0 bases; nucleotides not matched to a gene: 5. The CDR3, as DNA: TGCAGTGCCGGACTAGCGGGGGCCCGCTCCTACGAGCAGTACTTC. Translated: CSAGLAGARSYEQYF.

The rearrangement links TRBV13 to TRBJ2-7; D not resolved. The germline CDR1 and CDR2 sequences are PRHDT and FYEKMQ (reference sequence). Trimming shortened V by 4 bases and J by 0 bases, and 13 bases separated the two germline ends. This CDR3 is built from 15 residues. The CDR3 protein is CASSSDPGSSYEQYF. In DNA, the CDR3 is TGTGCCAGCAGCTCGGACCCCGGAAGCTCCTACGAGCAGTACTTC.

This clonotype was counted a few times. This sequence joins TRBV20-1 and TRBJ2-4; D call uncertain. There are 17 residues in the CDR3. Germline CDR1 is DFQATT and CDR2 is SNEGSKA (reference sequence). Between the trimmed V and J ends, which lost 1 base and 0 bases, there was a span of 16 bases. This chain's CDR3 is CSARGPQQTLAKNIQYF. CDR3 DNA: TGCAGTGCTAGAGGACCCCAACAGACACTAGCCAAAAACATTCAGTACTTC.

This clonotype was counted a few times. The chain links TRBV2 to TRBJ2-7; D is possibly TRBD1 (5 bases). There are 12 residues in the CDR3. V gave up 3 bases and J gave up 2 bases, with 5 bases separating them. Germline V lookup: CDR1 SNHLY, CDR2 FYNNEI. CDR3 protein: CASSDRAYEQYF. CDR3 nucleotide sequence: TGTGCCAGCAGTGACAGGGCCTACGAGCAGTACTTC.

The rearrangement uses TRBV27 and TRBJ2-1, with D hard to call. This CDR3 is built from 15 residues. Germline lookup yields CDR1 MNHEY and CDR2 SMNVEV (reference sequence). Trimming removed 3 bases at V and 8 bases at J, with 17 bases between. Here the CDR3 DNA reads TGTGCCAGCAGTTTTATCCGTGCTTGGAATGATGAGCAGTTCTTC. Translating gives CASSFIRAWNDEQFF.

This clonotype was observed many times. This chain uses TRBV24-1 with TRBJ2-5; D gene unclear. Trimming stripped 0 bases from V and 5 bases from J, with 6 bases between. Per the germline V gene, CDR1 is KGHDR and CDR2 is SFDVKD. The CDR3 covers 13 residues. The CDR3 DNA sequence: TGTGCCACCAGTGATTTGGGTGGGGAGACCCAGTACTTC. It codes for CATSDLGGETQYF.